This T cell receptor (beta chain) comes out of a study of cytomegalovirus exposure and HLA in healthy donors. The CDR3 sequence is 16 residues long. Germline CDR1 SGHAT, CDR2 FQNNGV. J lost 8 bases, V lost 5 bases, and 11 bases had no gene match. For this clone: The target antigen is unknown.

Findings and caveats of the study: Highest at DRB1 and lowest at HLA-C, TCR association rates differed among HLA loci in a later analysis. In an earlier analysis, in 587 donors, most V segments appeared productive either ~90% or ~30% of the time. Rare TCR sequences predominated, though certain public TCRs were found in many donors.

With 60 Vbeta and 13 Jbeta primers, the PCR was carried out. Assay: immunoSEQ multiplex PCR; the TCRdb copy retains only in-frame clones and omits some. The table records under 200,000 clones, 79% of them present only once. The chain uses TRBV11-2 and TRBJ2-7, with 14 bases lining up with TRBD2. The clonotype was recovered from a middle-aged man in good health and CMV-seronegative. Sequencing input: PBMCs. CDR3 sequence (DNA): TGTGCCAGCAGCCCATCGCCCGGGACTAGCGGGAGCCAGCAGTACTTC. Its translation: CASSPSPGTSGSQQYF.